Following are 11 T cell receptor beta chains from one sample sequenced in a study of metastatic and nonmetastatic thyroid tumors. TCRdb re-called the PCR reads via MiXCR. The table lists 40,000 to 55,000 clones, roughly a sixth of them singletons, with under 3% in the top ten. Nobody among the patients had been given any treatment before thyroid surgery. The specimen was blood. The receptors stem from a female donor with papillary thyroid cancer or a benign thyroid nodule (not recorded which). Some clones in this sample may be carry-over from other donors' samples.

The chain uses TRBV20-1 and TRBJ1-5, with 9 nucleotides matching TRBD1. The length of the CDR3 is 16 residues. Germline trimming cut 6 bases from V and 9 bases from J; bases unmatched to any gene: 18. The germline V gene has CDR1 DFQATT and CDR2 SNEGSKA (reference sequence). CDR3 residues: CSAPTGTGYDTGPQHF. DNA of the CDR3: TGCAGTGCGCCGACCGGGACAGGGTACGATACGGGGCCCCAGCATTTT.

This clone was detected ten times or more. V usage is TRBV18 and J usage is TRBJ2-7; D tentatively reads TRBD1 or TRBD2 (7 bases each). The CDR3 extends over 15 amino acids. The ends were cut back, 1 base at V and 2 bases at J, with 12 bases in the middle. Germline CDR1 is KGHSH and CDR2 is LQKENI. CDR3 in amino acids: CASSPRQGGTYEQYF. The CDR3 DNA sequence: TGTGCCAGCTCACCACGGCAGGGGGGGACCTACGAGCAGTACTTC.

This clone has ten or more counts. V usage is TRBV12-3 or TRBV12-4 and J usage is TRBJ2-1; D remains ambiguous. Trimming removed 6 bases from V and 9 bases from J, with 15 bases in between. The CDR3 has 13 amino acids. CDR3 sequence reads: CASSSSLGIEQFF. The CDR3 nucleotides are TGTGCCAGCAGCTCTAGTCTAGGTATTGAGCAGTTCTTC.

This chain joins TRBV27 and TRBJ1-1; the D is unclear. Between the trimmed V and J ends, which lost 4 bases and 0 bases, there was a span of 9 bases. Germline V gene lookup returns CDR1 MNHEY and CDR2 SMNVEV (reference sequence). The CDR3 is made up of 14 amino acids. The CDR3: CASSSTGLNTEAFF. CDR3 bases: TGTGCCAGCAGTTCGACCGGGTTGAACACTGAAGCTTTCTTT.

This clone was counted at least ten times. The chain carries TRBV2 and TRBJ2-3; tentative D call: TRBD1 (6 bases). Per germline, CDR1 SNHLY and CDR2 FYNNEI. V gave up 8 bases and J gave up 3 bases, with 18 bases separating them. The CDR3 length is 15 residues. Here the CDR3 DNA reads TGTGCCAGCGAGCCAACCTGGACAGCAACAGATACGCAGTATTTT. It is translated as CASEPTWTATDTQYF. The variable domain in full, with the rest retrieved from reference TRBV2 and TRBJ2-3, is EPEVTQTPSHQVTQMGQEVILRCVPISNHLYFYWYRQILGQKVEFLVSFYNNEISEKSEIFDDQFSVERPDGSNFTLKIRSTKLEDSAMYFCASEPTWTATDTQYFGPGTRLTVL.

At least ten counts were recorded for this clone. A junction end diverges from the germline sequence, so it may reflect a read error. This chain links TRBV19 with TRBJ2-1, with 14 bases aligning to TRBD2. Germline lookup yields CDR1 LNHDA and CDR2 SQIVND (reference sequence). The CDR3 is made up of 13 amino acids. CDR3 sequence: CASSTSGLAGVGF. Here the CDR3 DNA reads TGTGCCAGTAGTACCTCGGGACTAGCGGGAGTGGGATTC.

V is TRBV5-6 and J is TRBJ2-7; weak D call: TRBD1 (6 bases). Germline V gene lookup returns CDR1 SGHDT and CDR2 YYEEEE. The CDR3 sequence is 15 residues long. The V end was cut by 2 bases, the J end by 4 bases, with 16 bases between. CDR3 DNA: TGTGCCAGCAGCTTTGGGGCAGGGGTCCTATACGAGCAGTACTTC. Encoded protein: CASSFGAGVLYEQYF.

There are many counts of this clone. The chain carries TRBV18 and TRBJ1-1, with a possible D match to TRBD1 (5 bases). Germline CDR1 reads KGHSH; CDR2 reads LQKENI. The CDR3 has 13 residues. Trimming took 6 bases from V and 6 from J, leaving 14 bases between them. Here the CDR3 DNA reads TGTGCCAGCTCTGAACAAAGGGACGCTGAAGCTTTCTTT. Translating gives CASSEQRDAEAFF.

The J gene is TRBJ2-7, the V gene TRBV6-1; unclear D gene. The V end was cut by 5 bases, the J end by 3 bases, with 11 bases between. Germline CDR1 is MNHNS and CDR2 is SASEGT. The CDR3 covers 13 residues. The CDR3 here is CASSPEYHYEQYF. The CDR3 DNA sequence: TGTGCCAGCAGTCCCGAATACCACTACGAGCAGTACTTC.

This clone showed up many times. V is TRBV7-2 and J is TRBJ1-6; TRBD1 might be the D (5 bases). V was pared by 1 base and J by 9 bases, with 13 bases between. The germline V gene encodes CDR1 SGHTA and CDR2 FQGNSA. CDR3 length equals 15 residues. The CDR3 protein is CASSLGEGYRSPLHF. The DNA of the CDR3 is TGTGCCAGCAGCTTAGGTGAGGGGTATCGTTCACCCCTCCACTTT. Together with reference TRBV7-2 and TRBJ1-6, the CDR3 gives the full variable domain: GAGVSQSPSNKVTEKGKDVELRCDPISGHTALYWYRQSLGQGLEFLIYFQGNSAPDKSGLPSDRFSAERTGGSVSTLTIQRTQQEDSAVYLCASSLGEGYRSPLHFGNGTRLTVT.

Regarding this clone: A much larger clone differs from this one at a single base, so this may be a read error. Different DNA sequences within this sample yield the same CDR3. V usage is TRBV20-1 and J usage is TRBJ2-3, with 7 bases aligning to TRBD2. V gave up 0 bases and J gave up 12 bases; unmatched junction bases: 9. This CDR3 is 13 amino acids long. Germline assignment: CDR1 DFQATT and CDR2 SNEGSKA (reference sequence). DNA of the CDR3: TGCAGTGCTAGAGATGGGAGGGCGGGAACTCAGTATTTT. It encodes CSARDGRAGTQYF.